Detailed here is one T cell receptor (beta chain). No antigen is known for it. Other DNA sequences in the sample encode the same CDR3. The data belong to a study of OX40 agonist ivuxolimab in advanced cancers. Overall study results and limits: Expanded peripheral T cell antigen specificity was not determined.

Only in-frame clones appear in the TCRdb table, and some are missing; sequencing was by immunoSEQ multiplex PCR. The data show roughly 14,000 clones, approximately 80% seen once. CDR1 and CDR2 (germline): SGHAT, FQDESV (reference sequence). V gave up 3 bases and J gave up 5 bases, with 8 bases separating them. CDR3 length: 14 residues. Sequencing was performed on CD4+ or CD8+ T cells sorted from blood, taken in a trial of the OX40 agonist ivuxolimab. This chain connects TRBV11-1 to TRBJ1-6; D is possibly TRBD1 (5 bases). The TCR originated in an adult with an advanced solid tumor such as melanoma, head and neck, liver or kidney cancer. The CDR3 DNA reads TGTGCCAGCAGCTTTCGGGGGAATAATTCACCCCTCCACTTT. Translating it yields CASSFRGNNSPLHF.